This TCR beta chain emerged from a study of blood T cell repertoires in COVID-19. Across the whole study: Italy, Spain and the United States were the sources of the convalescent and acute COVID-19 samples. From T cells, B-cell-depleted T cells, or PBMCs came the material, which was cDNA or gDNA.

V shed 0 bases, J shed 0 bases, and the junction held 3 bases outside the gene matches. CDR3 length equals 16 residues. Germline CDR1 reads SGHVS; CDR2 reads FQNEAQ. Using immunoSEQ multiplex PCR, the repertoire was profiled, and TCRdb retains in-frame clones only, with some absent. The data contain roughly 150,000 clones, roughly nine tenths of them singletons. The specimen sequenced was peripheral blood. The V gene is TRBV7-8, the J gene TRBJ2-3, with TRBD2 identical over 7 bases. This receptor was obtained from a woman in her thirties or forties with acute or convalescent COVID-19. The DNA for the CDR3 is TGTGCCAGCAGCTTAGCGGGAGGGCGGAGCACAGATACGCAGTATTTT. As protein: CASSLAGGRSTDTQYF.